These 8 T cell receptor beta chains share one sample of origin, sequenced in a study of patients and donors after allogeneic stem cell transplantation. TCRdb re-called the RT-PCR reads with MiXCR, one entry per CDR3 protein. The sample lists 400,000 to 450,000 distinct CDR3 sequences, around 15% occurring once. The material sequenced was blood, either unsorted or a sorted T cell fraction (not recorded which). The receptors originated from a human donor who was either an allogeneic HSCT recipient or a stem cell or donor lymphocyte infusion donor (not recorded which). It is not recorded whose cells these are; they may come from a transplant donor.

This clonotype was seen ten or more times. This rearrangement joins TRBV24-1 to TRBJ2-1; TRBD1 agrees at 7 bases. J gave up 10 bases and V 3 bases, and 11 bases lay outside the gene matches. The CDR3 sequence is 15 residues long. In germline, CDR1 is KGHDR, CDR2 SFDVKD. This CDR3 is CATSDAGTEVKEQFF. DNA for the CDR3: TGTGCCACCAGTGATGCCGGGACAGAGGTCAAGGAGCAGTTCTTC.

The chain recombines TRBV11-1 with TRBJ2-3; maybe TRBD1 (5 bases). V was clipped by 4 bases and J by 6 bases, with 26 bases between them. CDR1 is SGHAT, CDR2 FQDESV, per germline (reference sequence). The CDR3 contains 18 residues. As DNA, the CDR3 is TGTGCCAGCAGCTCCCCCCGAGGTAGGGGAAGAGGTTCGGATACGCAGTATTTT. Translation: CASSSPRGRGRGSDTQYF.

The sample holds a few counts of this clonotype. Relative to the germline gene, one junction end is altered; a read error may explain this. This chain links TRBV20-1 with TRBJ1-2; weak D call: TRBD1 (5 bases). Germline V lookup: CDR1 DFQATT, CDR2 SNEGSKA (reference sequence). This CDR3 comprises 15 residues. CDR3 nucleotide sequence: TGCAGTCTTCCTGGCCCTTTTGGGGCTAACTATGGCCACACCTTC. Its translation: CSLPGPFGANYGHTF.

V and J are TRBV12-5 and TRBJ2-7; D call uncertain. Germline values: CDR1 LGHNT, CDR2 FRNRAP. The CDR3 spans 11 residues. The germline V and J ends were trimmed by 1 base and 5 bases, with 3 bases remaining between them. The CDR3 DNA reads TGTGCTAGTGGTTTGGAACACGAGCAGTACTTC. This encodes CASGLEHEQYF.

This clonotype was recorded at least ten times. The V call is TRBV5-1, the J call TRBJ2-3; 8 bases fit TRBD1. After removal of 2 bases from V and 3 bases from J, the junction contained 5 bases not matched to a gene. CDR1 and CDR2 from the germline V gene are SGHRS and YFSETQ. The CDR3 contains 15 residues. This chain's CDR3 is CASSLPGQATDTQYF. Here the CDR3 DNA reads TGCGCCAGCAGCTTACCGGGACAGGCGACAGATACGCAGTATTTT.

The chain recombines TRBV7-3 with TRBJ1-6, with D hard to call. CDR1 SGHTA and CDR2 FQGTGA come from the germline V gene. The CDR3 consists of 13 residues. V lost 5 bases to trimming and J lost 8 bases, with 10 bases between them. The CDR3 loop is CASSPRHDSPLHF. Written as DNA, the CDR3 is TGTGCCAGCAGCCCCCGACACGATTCACCCCTCCACTTT.

The J gene is TRBJ2-3, the V gene TRBV20-1; 14 bases fit TRBD2. Germline loops: CDR1 DFQATT, CDR2 SNEGSKA (reference sequence). The CDR3 runs to 15 residues. J gave up 8 bases and V 3 bases, and 7 bases lay outside the gene matches. The DNA for the CDR3 is TGCAGTGCTAGCGCGACTAGCGGGAGGGCGGGTACGCAGTATTTT. Encoded protein: CSASATSGRAGTQYF.

The gene calls are TRBV12-3 or TRBV12-4 and TRBJ1-1, with a possible D match to TRBD1 (5 bases). V was pared by 6 bases and J by 5 bases, with 16 bases between. The CDR3 runs 14 residues. Written as DNA, the CDR3 is TGTGCCAGCAGGGCCTCAGGGCCGGGAACTGAAGCTTTCTTT. This gives the protein CASRASGPGTEAFF.